These T cell receptor beta chains were read from a single sample in a study of blood T cell repertoires in COVID-19. Clones were sequenced by immunoSEQ multiplex PCR, and TCRdb holds only the in-frame ones, with some missing. The sample has around 170,000 clones, under 85% seen once; the top ten hold under 10%. Sequencing was carried out using peripheral blood. Receptor source: a woman aged 70-85 years with COVID-19, enrolled during active disease. Both conserved end residues are part of each CDR3. The order of the fields is clone size, D gene, J gene, V gene, CDR3 protein, CDR3 DNA. A D gene is named only where the DNA matches it firmly. The size field is filled for only some rows; it gives once, few, many or a size class.

>few|TRBD1|TRBJ2-1|TRBV28
CATSKGAGYNEQFF
TGTGCCACCTCTAAGGGGGCCGGGTACAATGAGCAGTTCTTC
>NA|NA|TRBJ2-3|TRBV7-6
CASSLLGSVGTDTQYF
TGTGCCAGCAGCTTATTGGGGAGTGTTGGCACAGATACGCAGTATTTT
>few|NA|TRBJ2-1|TRBV5-8
CASSLVVSSYNEQFF
TGTGCCAGCAGCTTGGTGGTGAGCTCCTACAATGAGCAGTTCTTC
>NA|TRBD1|TRBJ1-1|TRBV14
CASSLRQGNTEAFF
TGTGCCAGCAGCCTCCGACAGGGTAACACTGAAGCTTTCTTT
>NA|NA|TRBJ2-7|TRBV9
CASSGGLYYEQYF
TGTGCCAGCAGCGGGGGACTCTACTACGAGCAGTACTTC
>NA|NA|TRBJ1-2|TRBV5-5
CASSARRGLGYTF
TGTGCCAGCAGCGCCAGGCGAGGGCTTGGCTACACCTTC
>NA|TRBD1|TRBJ1-5|TRBV28
CASSPQGGGNQPQHF
TGTGCCAGCAGTCCTCAGGGGGGTGGCAATCAGCCCCAGCATTTT
>NA|NA|TRBJ2-3|TRBV19
CASSIAVNTDTQYF
TGTGCCAGTAGTATAGCGGTTAACACAGATACGCAGTATTTT
>once|NA|TRBJ1-2|TRBV28
CASSYSYGYTF
TGTGCCAGCAGTTATAGCTATGGCTACACCTTC
>NA|NA|TRBJ2-7|TRBV9
CARKGERITYEQYF
TGTGCCAGGAAGGGGGAGCGGATCACCTACGAGCAGTACTTC
>NA|NA|TRBJ2-7|TRBV4-3
CASSRQIEDEQYF
TGCGCCAGCAGCCGACAAATAGAAGACGAGCAGTACTTC
>few|NA|TRBJ2-4|TRBV14
CASSQVGAEKRNIQYF
TGTGCCAGCAGCCAAGTGGGAGCGGAAAAACGGAACATTCAGTACTTC
>NA|NA|TRBJ2-2|TRBV5-1
CASRRLGPNTGELFF
TGCGCCAGCAGAAGGCTGGGCCCGAACACCGGGGAGCTGTTTTTT
>few|NA|TRBJ2-7|TRBV3-1/TRBV3-2
CASSQEGGYEQYF
TGTGCCAGCAGCCAAGAAGGAGGGTACGAGCAGTACTTC
>once|TRBD1|TRBJ2-7|TRBV3-1/TRBV3-2
CASSLARTGGDWYEQYF
TGTGCCAGCAGCCTAGCAAGGACAGGGGGCGATTGGTACGAGCAGTACTTC
>few|TRBD1|TRBJ1-5|TRBV30
CAWSVQGFGNQPQHF
TGTGCCTGGAGTGTACAGGGGTTTGGCAATCAGCCCCAGCATTTT
>NA|TRBD2|TRBJ2-7|TRBV10-3
CAISVSLAGVGEQYF
TGTGCCATCAGTGTAAGCCTAGCGGGAGTCGGCGAGCAGTACTTC
>NA|NA|TRBJ1-6|TRBV27
CASSSDRRSNSPLHF
TGTGCCAGCAGTTCCGACAGGAGGAGTAATTCACCCCTCCACTTT
>NA|TRBD1|TRBJ1-2|TRBV19
CASSFRGLEGYTF
TGTGCCAGTAGCTTCAGGGGGCTGGAAGGCTACACCTTC
>NA|TRBD1|TRBJ2-5|TRBV5-1
CASSVGQRQETQYF
TGCGCCAGCAGCGTGGGACAGCGCCAAGAGACCCAGTACTTC
>few|NA|TRBJ1-2|TRBV18
CASSPSRQGEGYTF
TGTGCCAGCTCACCTTCCCGGCAGGGTGAAGGCTACACCTTC
>NA|TRBD2|TRBJ2-7|TRBV11-2
CASSSLSGSRGEQYF
TGTGCCAGCAGCTCACTTAGCGGGAGTCGGGGCGAGCAGTACTTC
>once|NA|TRBJ2-2|TRBV7-3
CASSLILGSLSTGELFF
TGTGCCAGCAGCTTAATCTTGGGCTCTCTTTCCACCGGGGAGCTGTTTTTT
>few|TRBD1|TRBJ1-6|TRBV27
CASSLGQGAWSPLHF
TGTGCCAGCAGTTTGGGACAGGGGGCATGGTCACCCCTCCACTTT
>NA|TRBD2|TRBJ2-1|TRBV28
CASSLWRGARNEQFF
TGTGCCAGCAGTTTATGGCGGGGGGCACGGAATGAGCAGTTCTTC
>NA|TRBD1|TRBJ1-5|TRBV29-1
CSVGGTGVGNQPQHF
TGCAGCGTCGGTGGGACAGGGGTTGGCAATCAGCCCCAGCATTTT
>NA|TRBD2|TRBJ2-7|TRBV7-9
CASSFTRLAGAYEQYF
TGTGCCAGCAGCTTTACTAGACTAGCGGGAGCATACGAGCAGTACTTC
>NA|TRBD1|TRBJ2-1|TRBV4-3
CASSLDRGPYNEQFF
TGCGCCAGCAGCCTCGACAGGGGCCCCTACAATGAGCAGTTCTTC
>once|TRBD1|TRBJ1-5|TRBV19
CASSFAGTVLSQPQHF
TGTGCCAGTAGTTTTGCCGGGACAGTCCTTTCTCAGCCCCAGCATTTT
>once|TRBD1|TRBJ1-2|TRBV3-1/TRBV3-2
CASSRYTGTGYGYTF
TGTGCCAGCAGCCGCTACACCGGGACAGGGTATGGCTACACCTTC
>once|NA|TRBJ1-1|TRBV7-6
CASSLLSGGGRGTEAFF
TGTGCCAGCAGCTTATTAAGCGGTGGAGGGAGGGGGACTGAAGCTTTCTTT
>NA|TRBD2|TRBJ2-3|TRBV27
CASSPGLAITDTQYF
TGTGCCAGCAGCCCGGGACTAGCTATCACAGATACGCAGTATTTT
>NA|TRBD1|TRBJ1-1|TRBV5-1
CASRGQGANTEAFF
TGCGCCAGCAGAGGACAGGGTGCGAACACTGAAGCTTTCTTT
>NA|NA|TRBJ1-1|TRBV5-5
CASSFYGDMNTEAFF
TGTGCCAGCAGCTTTTATGGGGACATGAACACTGAAGCTTTCTTT
>once|TRBD1|TRBJ2-7|TRBV7-9
CASGHTGGEYEQYF
TGTGCCAGCGGACATACAGGGGGCGAATACGAGCAGTACTTC
>NA|TRBD1|TRBJ1-1|TRBV18
CASSGQGGDTEAFF
TGTGCCAGCTCGGGACAGGGCGGGGACACTGAAGCTTTCTTT
>NA|NA|TRBJ2-3|TRBV5-4
CASSLIGGTDTQYF
TGTGCCAGCAGCTTGATAGGGGGCACAGATACGCAGTATTTT
>NA|TRBD2|TRBJ2-7|TRBV10-3
CAISGTSGNYEQYF
TGTGCCATCAGTGGAACTAGCGGAAACTACGAGCAGTACTTC
>NA|TRBD1|TRBJ2-2|TRBV28
CASAGTGLNTGELFF
TGTGCCAGCGCCGGGACAGGGTTAAACACCGGGGAGCTGTTTTTT
>NA|NA|TRBJ2-2|TRBV7-3
CASSLGDSTGELFF
TGTGCCAGCAGCTTAGGGGACTCCACCGGGGAGCTGTTTTTT
>once|NA|TRBJ1-3|TRBV28
CASSSVDRGNTIYF
TGTGCCAGCAGTTCCGTAGACAGGGGAAACACCATATATTTT
>NA|NA|TRBJ1-3|TRBV6-1
CASTETGGNTIYF
TGTGCCAGCACCGAGACAGGTGGAAACACCATATATTTT
>NA|TRBD2|TRBJ2-3|TRBV5-1
CASRPGTSGTVTDTQYF
TGCGCCAGCAGACCCGGGACTAGCGGGACAGTCACAGATACGCAGTATTTT
>NA|TRBD1|TRBJ2-5|TRBV5-1
CASSLGDRAVQETQYF
TGCGCCAGCAGCTTGGGAGACAGGGCCGTCCAAGAGACCCAGTACTTC
>NA|TRBD1|TRBJ1-6|TRBV9
CASSVAGQLNSPLHF
TGTGCCAGCAGCGTAGCGGGACAGCTTAATTCACCCCTCCACTTT
>NA|NA|TRBJ2-5|TRBV14
CASSQKLLQVNLYQETQYF
TGTGCCAGCAGCCAAAAACTTTTGCAGGTTAACCTATACCAAGAGACCCAGTACTTC
>once|TRBD2|TRBJ2-1|TRBV7-9
CASSFLTSGRGNEQFF
TGTGCCAGCAGTTTTTTGACTAGCGGGAGGGGCAATGAGCAGTTCTTC
>NA|NA|TRBJ1-1|TRBV14
CASSPPYDRSTEAFF
TGTGCCAGCAGCCCGCCTTACGACAGGAGCACTGAAGCTTTCTTT
>NA|NA|TRBJ2-1|TRBV4-1
CASSPTSIYEQFF
TGCGCCAGCAGCCCGACTAGTATCTATGAGCAGTTCTTC